The 14 T cell receptor beta chains reported below all come from one sample, sequenced in a study of cytomegalovirus exposure and HLA in healthy donors. The PCR used 60 Vbeta and 13 Jbeta primers. This table comes from immunoSEQ multiplex PCR, and its TCRdb copy is limited to in-frame clones, with some not included. The table includes 80,000 to 95,000 clones, around 67% detected once. The sample taken for sequencing was PBMCs. These receptors all stem from a human donor in good health.

The V gene is TRBV6-6, the J gene TRBJ1-6; TRBD1 aligns across 11 bases. The V and J ends lost 2 bases and 8 bases, in that order; junction bases with no gene match: 2. The germline V gene has CDR1 MNHNY and CDR2 SVGAGI (reference sequence). This CDR3 spans 15 amino acids. CDR3 loop: CASSYGQGAHSPLHF. DNA of the CDR3: TGTGCCAGCAGTTACGGACAGGGGGCACATTCACCCCTCCACTTT.

This chain uses TRBV9 with TRBJ2-1, with 16 bases lining up with TRBD2. The CDR3 sequence is 15 residues long. V was pared by 2 bases and J by 10 bases, with 3 bases of the junction left unmatched. Germline V gene data show CDR1 as SGDLS and CDR2 as YYNGEE. CDR3 sequence reads: CASSVGLAGGREQFF. CDR3 nucleotide sequence: TGTGCCAGCAGCGTGGGACTAGCGGGGGGGCGGGAGCAGTTCTTC.

This chain uses TRBV30 with TRBJ2-5, with a weak D call TRBD2 (6 bases). Trimming removed 3 bases from V and 7 bases from J, with 18 bases in between. The CDR3 spans 14 residues. Germline V gives CDR1 GTSNPN, CDR2 SVGIG (reference sequence). CDR3 nucleotides: TGTGCCTGGAGAGGGACTTCTAACCGAGGGACCCAGTACTTC. It yields the protein CAWRGTSNRGTQYF.

The chain combines TRBV30 with TRBJ1-4, with D unresolved. The ends were cut back, 3 bases at V and 8 bases at J, with 13 bases in the middle. This CDR3 comprises 13 residues. CDR1 and CDR2 (germline): GTSNPN, SVGIG (reference sequence). The CDR3 loop is CAWRERGNEKLFF. CDR3 bases: TGTGCCTGGAGGGAGCGTGGTAACGAAAAACTGTTTTTT.

The sample holds one count of this clone. The CDR3 DNA follows: TGTGCCAGCACAGGACTCGCGAACACCGGGGAGCTGTTTTTT. Protein sequence: CASTGLANTGELFF. The V and J genes are TRBV6-6 and TRBJ2-2, with D perhaps TRBD2 (5 bases). Trimming took 7 bases from V and 0 from J, leaving 9 bases between them. The CDR3 length is 14 residues. Germline V gene lookup returns CDR1 MNHNY and CDR2 SVGAGI (reference sequence).

This clone occurred a few times. The genes are TRBV7-3 and TRBJ2-2, with 7 bases fitting TRBD1. The CDR3 sequence is 16 residues long. The ends lost 1 base at V and 0 bases at J; junction bases unmatched: 2. CDR1 and CDR2 (germline): SGHTA, FQGTGA. CDR3 DNA sequence: TGTGCCAGCAGCTTAAACAGGGGCGCGAACACCGGGGAGCTGTTTTTT. This codes for CASSLNRGANTGELFF.

This clone was detected a few times. This chain links TRBV19 with TRBJ2-3; TRBD2 matches at 11 bases. From germline, CDR1 is LNHDA and CDR2 SQIVND (reference sequence). The junction had 6 bases not matched to a gene; V was cut back by 5 bases and J by 5 bases. The CDR3 extends over 15 amino acids. In DNA form, the CDR3 reads TGTGCCAGTAGTTGGGCTCTAGCGGGGGGAGATACGCAGTATTTT. Protein sequence: CASSWALAGGDTQYF. Supplemented by reference TRBV19 and TRBJ2-3, the full variable domain reads DGGITQSPKYLFRKEGQNVTLSCEQNLNHDAMYWYRQDPGQGLRLIYYSQIVNDFQKGDIAEGYSVSREKKESFPLTVTSAQKNPTAFYLCASSWALAGGDTQYFGPGTRLTVL.

The V and J genes are TRBV30 and TRBJ2-7, with a tentative D call TRBD1 (6 bases). V was trimmed by 0 bases and J by 9 bases, leaving 15 bases between them. In germline, CDR1 is GTSNPN, CDR2 SVGIG (reference sequence). CDR3 length equals 13 residues. The DNA of the CDR3 is TGTGCCTGGAGTGTAAGCGGTAGGGACACGCAGTACTTC. Translating it yields CAWSVSGRDTQYF.

V and J are TRBV6-6 and TRBJ2-1; TRBD1 might be the D (6 bases). This CDR3 contains 15 residues. V lost 4 bases, J lost 1 base, and 11 bases lay in between. CDR1 is MNHNY and CDR2 is SVGAGI in the germline V gene (reference sequence). CDR3 coding DNA: TGTGCCAGCAGTTCCCACACAGGGTCCTACAATGAGCAGTTCTTC. It yields the protein CASSSHTGSYNEQFF.

The chain carries TRBV29-1 and TRBJ2-7; tentatively, D is TRBD2 (6 bases). V lost 1 base and J lost 0, with 7 bases in between. The CDR3 is made up of 13 amino acids. The germline gives CDR1 SQVTM, CDR2 ANQGSEA. The CDR3 here is CSVEVGGSYEQYF. For the CDR3, the DNA is TGCAGCGTTGAAGTGGGGGGCTCCTACGAGCAGTACTTC.

V gene TRBV4-3 combines with J gene TRBJ2-1; D unresolved. This CDR3 contains 16 residues. The germline gives CDR1 LGHNA, CDR2 YSLEER. Trimming removed 0 bases from V and 0 bases from J, with 9 bases in between. DNA for the CDR3: TGCGCCAGCAGCCAAGATTATCGGAGCTCCTACAATGAGCAGTTCTTC. Amino acids: CASSQDYRSSYNEQFF.

This sequence joins TRBV13 and TRBJ2-1; D is perhaps TRBD2 (6 bases). In germline, CDR1 is PRHDT, CDR2 FYEKMQ (reference sequence). The CDR3 sequence is 13 residues long. Trimming removed 1 base from V and 10 bases from J, with 11 bases in between. CDR3 nucleotide sequence: TGTGCCAGCAGCTTAGTGGGCGGAGGGGAGCAGTTCTTC. Its translation is CASSLVGGGEQFF.

V gene TRBV29-1 combines with J gene TRBJ1-2; tentative D call: TRBD1 (6 bases). V lost 6 bases and J lost 7, with 18 bases in between. CDR1 is SQVTM, CDR2 ANQGSEA, per germline. This CDR3 contains 13 residues. CDR3 residues: CSVVLGAGGGYTF. The CDR3 bases are TGCAGCGTGGTCCTGGGGGCCGGCGGTGGCTACACCTTC.

The genes are TRBV9 and TRBJ1-1; 10 bases agree with TRBD1. Germline V gene data show CDR1 as SGDLS and CDR2 as YYNGEE. The CDR3 is 16 amino acids. With 3 bases clipped from V and 4 bases from J, the junction kept 9 bases outside the gene matches. CDR3 region: CASSERTGGRGTEAFF. In DNA form, the CDR3 reads TGTGCCAGCAGCGAGCGGACAGGGGGGAGGGGCACTGAAGCTTTCTTT.